The entry that follows covers one T cell receptor beta chain sequence. Its matching antigen is unknown. Looked up from germline, CDR1 is SGHTA and CDR2 is FQGNSA. CDR3 length equals 13 residues. This entry belongs to a study of monozygotic twins with inflammatory bowel disease. Template switching introduced UMIs that contain a 6-nucleotide sample barcode. Following a re-call of the 5' RACE reads, TCRdb has one entry per CDR3 protein and lacks DNA. Its listing shows about 210,000 distinct CDR3 sequences. Study results and caveats: Repertoire similarity did not separate concordant from discordant twins, possibly from limited power. Compared with healthy co-twins, IBD patients showed reduced TCRbeta repertoire diversity by inverse Simpson. Distinguishing T cell subtypes was not possible.

Specimen: blood. The receptor's source is a human donor with ulcerative colitis or Crohn's disease, or a healthy co-twin of an affected twin (not recorded which). The V gene is TRBV7-2, the J gene TRBJ1-5; the TCRdb D gene call, TRBD1, has no DNA to confirm it. CDR3 protein: CASSWEEGGPQHF.